This passage covers 22 T cell receptor beta chains from one sample sequenced in a study of blood T cell repertoires in COVID-19. Clones were sequenced by immunoSEQ multiplex PCR, and TCRdb holds only the in-frame ones, with some missing. The data show roughly 230,000 clones, with 85% to 90% seen just once and about 4.5% held by the top ten. The sample was peripheral blood. These receptors all stem from a woman between 40 and 50 years old who had recovered from COVID-19.

The chain links TRBV5-1 to TRBJ2-3, with D tentatively TRBD2 (6 bases). The CDR3 is made up of 14 amino acids. V lost 4 bases and J 6 bases, leaving 15 bases between the germline ends. Germline assignment: CDR1 SGHRS and CDR2 YFSETQ. The chain's CDR3 is CASSVSGSLDTQYF. The CDR3 DNA is TGCGCCAGCAGCGTAAGCGGGTCGCTTGATACGCAGTATTTT.

The chain joins TRBV11-3 to TRBJ2-7; 12 nucleotides match TRBD2. J gave up 2 bases and V 5 bases, and 4 bases lay outside the gene matches. There are 15 residues in the CDR3. Germline CDR1 SGHNT, CDR2 YENEEA. Here the CDR3 reads CASSTASGRAYEQYV. CDR3 nucleotide sequence: TGTGCCAGCAGCACTGCTAGCGGGAGGGCCTACGAGCAGTACGTC.

The V gene is TRBV29-1, the J gene TRBJ2-1; D is unresolved. The V gene's germline CDR1 is SQVTM and CDR2 ANQGSEA. This CDR3 is built from 14 residues. Trimming cost V 4 bases and J 0 bases, with 10 bases left between them. The CDR3 loop reads CSVADQDSYNEQFF. CDR3 in DNA: TGCAGCGTTGCCGACCAGGACTCCTACAATGAGCAGTTCTTC.

This chain connects TRBV29-1 to TRBJ1-1; tentatively, D is TRBD1 (5 bases). Germline V gene lookup returns CDR1 SQVTM and CDR2 ANQGSEA. Trimming pared 7 bases from V and 8 bases from J, leaving 20 bases between. The CDR3 sequence is 13 residues long. The CDR3 coding sequence is TGCAGCGCCAGTCCGGGGGTAGGTGTGGAAGCTTTCTTT. As protein: CSASPGVGVEAFF. Full variable domain (rest looked up from reference TRBV29-1 and TRBJ1-1): SAVISQKPSRDICQRGTSLTIQCQVDSQVTMMFWYRQQPGQSLTLIATANQGSEATYESGFVIDKFPISRPNLTFSTLTVSNMSPEDSSIYLCSASPGVGVEAFFGQGTRLTVV.

The rearrangement joins TRBV5-1 to TRBJ1-2; 8 nucleotides match TRBD1. From germline, CDR1 is SGHRS and CDR2 YFSETQ. The V and J ends lost 9 bases and 7 bases, in that order; junction bases with no gene match: 17. The CDR3 totals 15 residues. CDR3 sequence (DNA): TGCGCCACCCTTCCTTTCCCGGGACAGGAAGGTGGCTACACCTTC. Its protein is CATLPFPGQEGGYTF.

The rearrangement uses TRBV28 and TRBJ2-7; TRBD1 might be the D (5 bases). Germline V gives CDR1 MDHEN, CDR2 SYDVKM. V gave up 5 bases and J gave up 6 bases, with 17 bases separating them. The CDR3 loop spans 14 amino acids. CDR3 DNA sequence: TGTGCCAGCAGTCCCCGGGCAGGGCCTTTCGAGCAGTACTTC. This sequence encodes CASSPRAGPFEQYF. Together with reference TRBV28 and TRBJ2-7, the CDR3 gives the full variable domain: DVKVTQSSRYLVKRTGEKVFLECVQDMDHENMFWYRQDPGLGLRLIYFSYDVKMKEKGDIPEGYSVSREKKERFSLILESASTNQTSMYLCASSPRAGPFEQYFGPGTRLTVT.

V usage is TRBV9 and J usage is TRBJ2-7; the match to TRBD2 covers 8 bases. The germline gives CDR1 SGDLS, CDR2 YYNGEE. V lost 0 bases, J lost 4 bases, and 18 bases stayed unmatched. The CDR3 sequence is 19 residues long. This CDR3 is CASSVGTKTLAGLLYEQYV. The DNA of the CDR3 is TGTGCCAGCAGCGTAGGGACCAAAACGCTAGCGGGTCTTCTTTACGAGCAGTACGTC.

This chain connects TRBV18 to TRBJ2-1; 7 bases are a match to TRBD2. CDR1 KGHSH and CDR2 LQKENI come from the germline V gene. The CDR3 is 14 residues long. Germline trimming cut 6 bases from V and 8 bases from J; bases unmatched to any gene: 10. The chain's CDR3 is CASSLAGVGDEQFF. The CDR3 DNA reads as TGTGCCAGCTCCCTCGCGGGGGTAGGTGATGAGCAGTTCTTC.

This clone was detected only once. The chain combines TRBV4-3 with TRBJ1-1, with D possibly TRBD1 on 6 matching bases. The CDR3 runs to 13 residues. The V gene's germline CDR1 is LGHNA and CDR2 YSLEER. V lost 3 bases and J 3 bases, leaving 8 bases between the germline ends. The CDR3 DNA reads as TGCGCCAGCAGCCACCCAGGGGACACTGAAGCTTTCTTT. This sequence encodes CASSHPGDTEAFF.

The J gene is TRBJ2-7, the V gene TRBV6-2 or TRBV6-3; no definite D call. Germline V gene sequence: CDR1 MNHEY, CDR2 SVGEGT. This CDR3 is built from 16 residues. Trimming cost V 0 bases and J 0 bases, with 12 bases left between them. The CDR3 sequence is CASSYSGDTPSYEQYV. The CDR3 nucleotides read TGTGCCAGCAGTTACTCGGGCGACACCCCCTCCTACGAGCAGTACGTC.

The chain recombines TRBV19 with TRBJ2-3; TRBD2 might be the D (5 bases). V was clipped by 0 bases and J by 4 bases, with 8 bases between them. Looked up from germline, CDR1 is LNHDA and CDR2 is SQIVND (reference sequence). The CDR3 is 14 residues long. DNA for the CDR3: TGTGCCAGTAGTATAGATGTGAGGGCAGATACGCAGTATTTT. Translated: CASSIDVRADTQYF.

V gene TRBV12-3 or TRBV12-4 combines with J gene TRBJ2-5, with D uncertain. The CDR3 has 13 residues. V was trimmed by 3 bases and J by 3 bases, leaving 8 bases between them. The CDR3 reads CASSFVFKETQYF. CDR3 nucleotide sequence: TGTGCCAGCAGTTTTGTGTTCAAAGAGACCCAGTACTTC.

The V and J genes are TRBV5-1 and TRBJ1-4; D remains ambiguous. Trimming left V 1 base short and J 0 bases short, with 10 bases between. Germline V gives CDR1 SGHRS, CDR2 YFSETQ. This CDR3 is built from 16 residues. Here the CDR3 reads CASSLTRGSTNEKLFF. The DNA of the CDR3 is TGCGCCAGCAGCTTGACCAGAGGATCAACTAATGAAAAACTGTTTTTT.

V gene TRBV5-4 combines with J gene TRBJ2-5; D might be TRBD1 (5 bases). The V end was cut by 5 bases, the J end by 1 base, with 18 bases between. In germline, CDR1 is SGHNT, CDR2 YYREEE (reference sequence). CDR3 length: 16 residues. The CDR3 region has the DNA TGTGCCAGCAGTTCTACCTTGACAGCAACCCAAGAGACCCAGTACTTC. It specifies CASSSTLTATQETQYF.

The chain employs TRBV4-1 and TRBJ1-2; perhaps TRBD1 as D (5 bases). Per the germline V gene, CDR1 is MGHRA and CDR2 is YSYEKL. The V gene lost 4 bases and the J gene lost 4 bases, with 13 bases spanning the gap. The CDR3 consists of 14 residues. CDR3 bases: TGCGCCAGCAGCCCCCAGACAGATTCCTATGGCTACACCTTC. This codes for CASSPQTDSYGYTF.

The chain is built from TRBV10-1 and TRBJ1-2; D uncertain. Trimming stripped 3 bases from V and 0 bases from J, with 5 bases between. Germline V lookup: CDR1 WNHNN, CDR2 SYGVQD (reference sequence). There are 13 residues in the CDR3. CDR3 protein: CASSDRTNYGYTF. The CDR3 coding sequence is TGCGCCAGCAGTGACAGGACTAACTATGGCTACACCTTC.

The count of this clone is one. The chain recombines TRBV23-1 with TRBJ1-4; the D is unclear. TRBV23-1 is flagged as an ORF with uncertain function. This CDR3 is 19 amino acids long. The V gene lost 0 bases and the J gene lost 0 bases, with 17 bases spanning the gap. CDR3 bases: TGCGCCAGCAGTCAATCGTTTAAACAGCTACCTGCAACTAATGAAAAACTGTTTTTT. This encodes CASSQSFKQLPATNEKLFF.

The chain links TRBV7-3 to TRBJ2-2; the D is unclear. The CDR3 is 13 amino acids. CDR1 SGHTA and CDR2 FQGTGA come from the germline V gene. V lost 1 base and J lost 6, with 6 bases in between. The CDR3 loop is CASSLSSPGELFF. CDR3 DNA sequence: TGTGCCAGCAGCTTAAGCAGTCCCGGGGAGCTGTTTTTT.

The V gene is TRBV19, the J gene TRBJ2-1, with TRBD2 identical over 12 bases. The CDR3 covers 18 residues. Germline assignment: CDR1 LNHDA and CDR2 SQIVND (reference sequence). V gave up 4 bases and J gave up 0 bases; unmatched junction bases: 7. Here the CDR3 DNA reads TGTGCCAGTAGTAGTTCGGGACTAGCGGGCAGCTCCTACAATGAGCAGTTCTTC. Its translation is CASSSSGLAGSSYNEQFF.

The chain combines TRBV24-1 with TRBJ2-1; TRBD2 agrees at 11 bases. V lost 5 bases and J lost 8; bases outside the gene matches: 13. Germline CDR1 and CDR2: KGHDR and SFDVKD. CDR3 length: 17 residues. CDR3 residues: CATSGVDRLAGPDEQFF. The CDR3, as DNA: TGTGCCACCAGTGGGGTGGACCGACTAGCGGGACCCGATGAGCAGTTCTTC.

The chain joins TRBV6-5 to TRBJ2-5, with D unresolved. The CDR3 is 13 residues long. In germline, CDR1 is MNHEY, CDR2 SVGAGI. Deletions cut 2 bases from V and 3 bases from J, with 7 bases between. Written as DNA, the CDR3 is TGTGCCAGCAGTTACACCGAGAAAGAGACCCAGTACTTC. This encodes CASSYTEKETQYF.

This chain joins TRBV18 and TRBJ2-7; D remains unclear. V lost 1 base and J 3 bases, leaving 13 bases between the germline ends. Per germline, CDR1 KGHSH and CDR2 LQKENI. This CDR3 contains 15 residues. CDR3 in DNA: TGTGCCAGCTCACCACGGTCGTCGCAGGACTACGAGCAGTACTTC. Amino acids: CASSPRSSQDYEQYF.